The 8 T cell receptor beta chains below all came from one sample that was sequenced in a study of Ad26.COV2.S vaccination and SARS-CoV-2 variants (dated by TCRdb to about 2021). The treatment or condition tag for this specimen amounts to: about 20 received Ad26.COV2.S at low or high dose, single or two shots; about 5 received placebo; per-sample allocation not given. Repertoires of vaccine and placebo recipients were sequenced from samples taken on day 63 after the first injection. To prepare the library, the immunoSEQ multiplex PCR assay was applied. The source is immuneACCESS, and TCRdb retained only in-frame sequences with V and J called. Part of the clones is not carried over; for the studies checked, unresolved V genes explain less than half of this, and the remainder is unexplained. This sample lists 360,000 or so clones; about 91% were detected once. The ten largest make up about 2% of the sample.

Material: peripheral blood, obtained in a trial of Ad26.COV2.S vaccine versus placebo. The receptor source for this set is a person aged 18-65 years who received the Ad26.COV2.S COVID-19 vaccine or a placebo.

CDR3 DNA: TGTGCCAGCAGCTTCCCTAGCGGGGTCACCGGGGAGCTGTTTTTT. Translation: CASSFPSGVTGELFF. J is TRBJ2-2 and V is TRBV13; 9 bases are a match to TRBD2. CDR3 size: 15 residues. Germline V gene sequence: CDR1 PRHDT, CDR2 FYEKMQ (reference sequence). J was trimmed by 4 bases and V by 3 bases; bases with no gene match: 3.

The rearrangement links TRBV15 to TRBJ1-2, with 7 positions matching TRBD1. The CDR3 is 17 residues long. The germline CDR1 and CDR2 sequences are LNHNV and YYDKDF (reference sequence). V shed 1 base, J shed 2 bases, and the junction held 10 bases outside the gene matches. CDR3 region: CATSRGGQASWNYGYTF. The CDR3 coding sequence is TGTGCCACCAGCAGAGGAGGACAGGCGTCGTGGAACTATGGCTACACCTTC.

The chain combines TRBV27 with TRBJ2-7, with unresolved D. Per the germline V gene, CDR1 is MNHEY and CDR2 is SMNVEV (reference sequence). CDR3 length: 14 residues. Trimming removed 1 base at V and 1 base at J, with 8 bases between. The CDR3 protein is CASSLYGPSYEQYF. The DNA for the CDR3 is TGTGCCAGCAGTTTATATGGCCCTTCCTACGAGCAGTACTTC.

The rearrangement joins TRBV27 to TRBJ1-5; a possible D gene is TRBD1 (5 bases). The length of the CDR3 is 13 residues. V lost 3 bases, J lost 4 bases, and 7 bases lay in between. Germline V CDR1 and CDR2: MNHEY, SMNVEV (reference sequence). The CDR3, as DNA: TGTGCCAGCAGTTTTGAGGGGAATCAGCCCCAGCATTTT. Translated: CASSFEGNQPQHF.

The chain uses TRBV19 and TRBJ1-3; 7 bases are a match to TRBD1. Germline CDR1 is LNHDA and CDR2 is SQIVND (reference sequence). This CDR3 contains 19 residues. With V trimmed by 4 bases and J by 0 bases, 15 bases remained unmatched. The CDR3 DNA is TGTGCCAGTAGTACCCGGACAGGTAATACCCGAAGCTCTGGAAACACCATATATTTT. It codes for CASSTRTGNTRSSGNTIYF.

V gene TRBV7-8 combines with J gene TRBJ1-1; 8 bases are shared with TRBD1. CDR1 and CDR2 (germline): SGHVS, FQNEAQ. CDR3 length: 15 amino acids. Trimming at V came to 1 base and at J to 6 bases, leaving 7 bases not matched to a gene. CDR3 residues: CASSLEQGAVAEAFF. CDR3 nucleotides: TGTGCCAGCAGCTTAGAGCAGGGGGCAGTCGCTGAAGCTTTCTTT.

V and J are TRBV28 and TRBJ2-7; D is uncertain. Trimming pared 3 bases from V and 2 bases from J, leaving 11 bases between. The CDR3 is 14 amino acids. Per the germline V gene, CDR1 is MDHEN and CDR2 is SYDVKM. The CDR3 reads CASSFRHAPYEQYF. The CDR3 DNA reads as TGTGCCAGCAGTTTCCGACACGCGCCCTACGAGCAGTACTTC. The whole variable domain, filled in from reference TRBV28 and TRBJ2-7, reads DVKVTQSSRYLVKRTGEKVFLECVQDMDHENMFWYRQDPGLGLRLIYFSYDVKMKEKGDIPEGYSVSREKKERFSLILESASTNQTSMYLCASSFRHAPYEQYFGPGTRLTVT.

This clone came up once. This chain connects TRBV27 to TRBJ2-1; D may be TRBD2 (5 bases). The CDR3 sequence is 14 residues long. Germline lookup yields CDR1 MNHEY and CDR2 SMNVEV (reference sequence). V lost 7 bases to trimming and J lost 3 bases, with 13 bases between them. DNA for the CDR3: TGTGCCAGCACCCGGGAAGCCCGCTACAATGAGCAGTTCTTC. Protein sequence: CASTREARYNEQFF.